The entry that follows covers one T cell receptor (beta chain) sequence. The antigen is not known. These data come from a study of early T cells in non-severe SARS-CoV-2 infection. Study in general: The sequenced material was bulk RNA from unsorted whole blood, and its chains were unpaired. Study results and limitations: Missing private and CD4 specificities, VDJdb matching favored anti-spike CD8 responses.

Looked up from germline, CDR1 is DFQATT and CDR2 is SNEGSKA (reference sequence). After removal of 5 bases from V and 2 bases from J, the junction contained 6 bases not matched to a gene. The CDR3 consists of 14 residues. Individual cDNA molecules received unique molecular identifiers. TCRdb called the 5' RACE reads again in MiXCR, with one record for every CDR3 protein. The top ten hold roughly 4.5% of the sample, which has just over 95,000 distinct CDR3 sequences, 9.5% to 11% seen once. The chain employs TRBV20-1 and TRBJ2-5; 9 positions match TRBD1. This TCR was sampled from an adult who was a healthcare worker with PCR-confirmed SARS-CoV-2 infection or an uninfected control (not recorded which). Material: whole blood, obtained at baseline. The CDR3 DNA reads TGCAGTGCTGACGCCGGGACAGGGCAAGAGACCCAGTACTTC. Translated, it gives CSADAGTGQETQYF.